The present T cell receptor beta chain was sequenced within a study of neoadjuvant anti-PD-1 for oral cavity cancer. Looking at the study overall: Non-progressing patients received a fourth nivolumab dose near day 43, then surgery on days 50-56.

Using immunoSEQ multiplex PCR, the repertoire was profiled, and TCRdb retains in-frame clones only, with some absent. The sample contains some 15,000 clones, 55% to 85% of which appear only once. Only one count was recorded for this clone. Its antigen remains unknown. These oral cavity squamous cell carcinomas were HPV-negative and locally advanced. Study observations and caveats: Only three patients per response group were TCR-analyzed; validation needed.

V lost 0 bases and J lost 6; bases outside the gene matches: 17. The CDR3 sequence is 18 residues long. CDR1 and CDR2 from the germline V gene are MNHNS and SASEGT. The clonotype comes from a person aged 40-85 years with oral cavity squamous cell carcinoma. The material sequenced was PBMCs, taken before nivolumab (anti-PD-1) treatment. The chain couples TRBV6-1 to TRBJ2-7; TRBD2 agrees at 7 bases. CDR3 bases: TGTGCCAGCAGTGAAGCGCTTCTTTTGGGACTACGGCTACGCGAGCAGTACTTC. This sequence encodes CASSEALLLGLRLREQYF.